This section outlines one T cell receptor beta chain sequence together with its context. This clonotype was seen only a few times. The antigen it binds to is not known. The sample holds no much larger clone one base away, and base qualities are not on file. TCR beta CDR3 regions were amplified from RNA transcripts. For the first round of RT-PCR on the TCR CDR3, the HTBI primer set was used together with the Qiagen OneStep RT-PCR kit. The libraries were constructed in a second round of multiplex PCR and then size-selected and purified. The libraries were sequenced on an Illumina HiSeq2000 using paired-end 100 bp reads. Per the authors' processing: Raw data were processed with SOAPnuke, discarding reads with adapters, uncalled bases, mean Phred below 15, or no exact constant-primer or identifier match. High-quality paired reads were merged with COPE v1.2.5, and unique nucleotide sequences were defined as clonotypes. Clonotypes were aligned to IMGT TRBV, TRBD and TRBJ reference segments using MiTCR v1.1. The analysis was restricted to V-J combinations with a frequency above 0.0001, which together covered 99.2% of the repertoires. The TCS score was defined as F50 (clonal expansion) divided by E x V (chaos), with BLOSUM62-based TCRdist calculated between CDR3 peptides within each V-J. Welch's t-statistics and random forest reduced 450 to 600 V-J features to some 14, which were used in a naive Bayes classifier (R e1071). TCRdb ran its own pipeline on the public reads, namely fastp trimming at Q25 and MiXCR clone calling, and kept in-frame beta chains. Rows are combined by CDR3 protein, so each entry shows the most common genes and DNA. Clone size and V and J calls follow TCRdb, not the original study. Counted in this sample were approximately 400,000 distinct CDR3 sequences; roughly 18% of them appeared once. The ten largest account for 40% of the sample.

In the ophthalmopathy patients, disease was moderately to severely active, with a Clinical Activity Score of 3 or more, a NOSPECS grade of 4 or more, and a duration of less than 3 months. Patients with uncontrolled infections, other autoimmune diseases, pregnancy or lactation were excluded. Diagnoses were established on the basis of clinical symptoms, serum thyroxine and TRAb, thyroid ultrasound, and orbital computed tomography. PBMCs were isolated from 7.5 to 10 ml of fresh peripheral blood by Ficoll-Paque density gradient centrifugation. Trizol reagent was used to extract total RNA, and RNA quality was then checked on an Agilent 2100 Bioanalyzer. Trimming leaves V shorter by 7 bases and J shorter by 3 bases, with the junction holding 0 bases beyond the gene matches. The CDR3 runs 14 amino acids, cysteine and phenylalanine included. CDR3 DNA is the only sequence kept; it has 42 bases, read in frame from the first base. In the germline V gene, CDR1 corresponds to MNHNS and CDR2 to SASEGT.

The source of the sample is a study of T cells in Graves' hyperthyroidism and ophthalmopathy (dated by TCRdb to about 2019). Context from the whole study: Peripheral blood was sampled at the time of initial diagnosis, prior to any treatment. To identify TCR V-J signatures that set the groups apart, the researchers used a discovery cohort of 100 patients, made up of about 44 with Graves' ophthalmopathy and some 58 with stable Graves' hyperthyroidism. An independent validation cohort of about 20 hyperthyroidism patients and approximately 17 patients who later progressed to ophthalmopathy tested prospective prediction of ophthalmopathy. The 95 to 100 discovery patients were randomly split 7:3 into training and test sets. Thyroid tissue and blood T-cell repertoires from several Graves' hyperthyroidism patients were also compared in the study. Following sampling, methimazole starting at 30 mg daily was given to hyperthyroidism patients, and high-dose intravenous methylprednisolone was given to ophthalmopathy patients. The paper describes TCR Vbeta CDR3 sequencing of 140 or so peripheral blood samples, made up of 43 ophthalmopathy patients, over 70 hyperthyroidism patients and 17 progressor patients. What the authors observed across the whole study: Ophthalmopathy was separated from stable hyperthyroidism by a 13 V-J signature model, with roughly 88% sensitivity and roughly 84% specificity obtained in cross-validation and 80%/75% obtained in testing. In validation, the model predicted progression to ophthalmopathy a median of 6.5 months before onset, with roughly 70% sensitivity and 72.22% specificity. No statistical method was used to set the sample size in advance, and investigators knew the group allocation. Blood samples also contained most of the expanded thyroid clonotypes (frequency above 0.001), which suggests that blood repertoires may reflect thyroid immune responses.

Recombination linked TRBV6-1 to TRBJ2-2; the central 12 bases match TRBD2. The source material was blood. The receptor's source is a man aged 18 to 35 with Graves' ophthalmopathy. The DNA sequence is as follows: TGTGCCAGCACTAGCGGGGGGGACACCGGGGAGCTGTTTTTT. Its protein reads: CASTSGGDTGELFF.